The next 18 T cell receptor beta chains were all read from a single sample in a study of cytomegalovirus exposure and HLA in healthy donors. Libraries were prepared by immunoSEQ multiplex PCR; TCRdb keeps only in-frame clonotypes and omits some of them. The data show more than 250,000 clones, around 90% seen once. Source material: PBMCs. The receptors were sampled from a woman aged 25 to 45 in good health and CMV-seropositive.

The chain employs TRBV5-4 and TRBJ2-4; D not resolved. Germline V gives CDR1 SGHNT, CDR2 YYREEE (reference sequence). The CDR3 has 16 amino acids. Between the trimmed V and J ends, which lost 0 bases and 3 bases, there was a span of 13 bases. In nucleotides, the CDR3 is TGTGCCAGCAGCTTGGGGGATATCATGGGCAAAAACATTCAGTACTTC. Its protein product is CASSLGDIMGKNIQYF.

V and J are TRBV5-1 and TRBJ2-1, with no clear D. This CDR3 is built from 13 residues. Germline values: CDR1 SGHRS, CDR2 YFSETQ. The V end lost 1 base, the J end lost 7 bases, and 9 bases lay between the germline ends. Here the CDR3 reads CASSLYSANEQFF. CDR3 DNA: TGCGCCAGCAGCTTGTACTCAGCGAATGAGCAGTTCTTC.

J is TRBJ1-4 and V is TRBV27, with D hard to call. V was pared by 8 bases and J by 7 bases, with 20 bases between. The length of the CDR3 is 15 residues. Germline assignment: CDR1 MNHEY and CDR2 SMNVEV (reference sequence). The CDR3 spells CASQKLLGLGEKLFF. Written as DNA, the CDR3 is TGTGCCAGCCAAAAGTTGTTAGGGCTCGGTGAAAAACTGTTTTTT.

The chain carries TRBV25-1 and TRBJ2-2, with D unresolved. V was shortened by 6 bases and J by 5 bases, with 10 bases between the two germline ends. The CDR3 has 13 residues. Germline V CDR1 and CDR2: MGHDK, SYGVNS. The CDR3, as DNA: TGTGCCAGCAGCCACGACGGGACCGGGGAGCTGTTTTTT. Its protein product is CASSHDGTGELFF.

The chain uses TRBV28 and TRBJ2-7, with 8 bases matching TRBD1. There are 13 residues in the CDR3. The ends lost 7 bases at V and 2 bases at J; junction bases unmatched: 4. Germline loops: CDR1 MDHEN, CDR2 SYDVKM. For the CDR3, the DNA is TGTGCCAGCACACGGACAGGGCCCTACGAGCAGTACTTC. Amino acid sequence: CASTRTGPYEQYF.

The chain couples TRBV30 to TRBJ2-3; 13 bases align to TRBD2. With 1 base clipped from V and 3 bases from J, the junction kept 10 bases outside the gene matches. Germline values: CDR1 GTSNPN, CDR2 SVGIG (reference sequence). The CDR3 consists of 18 residues. CDR3 nucleotide sequence: TGTGCCTGGAGTGGTTTCCGGACTAGCGGGGGTTTAACAGATACGCAGTATTTT. Protein sequence: CAWSGFRTSGGLTDTQYF.

The gene calls are TRBV28 and TRBJ2-1, with TRBD1 identical over 7 bases. The V and J ends lost 8 bases and 4 bases, in that order; junction bases with no gene match: 8. The germline V gene encodes CDR1 MDHEN and CDR2 SYDVKM. CDR3 size: 14 residues. As DNA, the CDR3 is TGTGCCAGCGCGCTGACAGGGCTTTACAATGAGCAGTTCTTC. Protein: CASALTGLYNEQFF.

By frequency in the sample, this clone is medium-sized. This chain links TRBV4-3 with TRBJ2-7; the match to TRBD2 covers 7 bases. CDR3 length: 15 residues. Germline values: CDR1 LGHNA, CDR2 YSLEER. Losses at the gene ends were 3 bases for V and 3 bases for J; bases not matched to a gene: 8. CDR3 residues: CASSQSGGSNYEQYF. Written as DNA, the CDR3 is TGCGCCAGCAGCCAGTCGGGGGGTTCCAACTACGAGCAGTACTTC.

This clone was observed once. This chain links TRBV18 with TRBJ2-1; TRBD2 aligns across 9 bases. The germline gives CDR1 KGHSH, CDR2 LQKENI. V lost 0 bases and J lost 1; bases outside the gene matches: 4. This CDR3 is 17 amino acids long. The CDR3 is CASSPPSLAGSYNEQFF. CDR3 in DNA: TGTGCCAGCTCACCACCATCACTAGCGGGTTCCTACAATGAGCAGTTCTTC.

The chain is built from TRBV19 and TRBJ2-7; 10 bases map to TRBD2. After removal of 5 bases from V and 3 bases from J, the junction contained 4 bases not matched to a gene. Germline values: CDR1 LNHDA, CDR2 SQIVND (reference sequence). CDR3 length: 14 amino acids. The CDR3 region is CASSARTSGYEQYF. The CDR3 nucleotides read TGTGCCAGTAGTGCCCGGACTAGCGGCTACGAGCAGTACTTC.

This clone was observed a single time. The rearrangement joins TRBV6-1 to TRBJ2-7; D gene unclear. Trimming pared 3 bases from V and 2 bases from J, leaving 14 bases between. There are 15 residues in the CDR3. Germline V gives CDR1 MNHNS, CDR2 SASEGT. CDR3 DNA: TGTGCCAGCAGTGAGGGGTCAGGCCGGACCTACGAGCAGTACTTC. This gives the protein CASSEGSGRTYEQYF.

The V gene is TRBV7-3, the J gene TRBJ2-7; 9 bases are a match to TRBD1. This CDR3 region has 13 residues. V lost 2 bases and J lost 6; bases outside the gene matches: 2. Germline lookup yields CDR1 SGHTA and CDR2 FQGTGA. CDR3: CASSLGQGFEQYF. Written as DNA, the CDR3 is TGTGCCAGCAGCTTAGGACAGGGGTTCGAGCAGTACTTC.

The chain couples TRBV2 to TRBJ1-2; D gene uncertain. Trimming left V 6 bases short and J 4 bases short, with 12 bases between. There are 13 residues in the CDR3. CDR1 is SNHLY, CDR2 FYNNEI, per germline. CDR3 coding DNA: TGTGCCAGCAGACCAGGAGGAGGCTATGGCTACACCTTC. This codes for CASRPGGGYGYTF.

The V call is TRBV27, the J call TRBJ2-7; TRBD2 might be the D (5 bases). CDR1 is MNHEY and CDR2 is SMNVEV in the germline V gene (reference sequence). Deletions cut 2 bases from V and 4 bases from J, with 12 bases between. This CDR3 has 14 residues. CDR3 protein: CASSLTASGYEQYF. As DNA, the CDR3 is TGTGCCAGCAGTTTAACAGCGTCGGGATACGAGCAGTACTTC.

The chain couples TRBV19 to TRBJ1-1; tentatively, D is TRBD1 (5 bases). The CDR3 spans 14 residues. With 8 bases removed from V and 7 bases from J, the gap between germline ends came to 20 bases. Germline CDR1 is LNHDA and CDR2 is SQIVND (reference sequence). Written as DNA, the CDR3 is TGTGCCAGTTGGGGCAGGGCCTACGGGGGTGAAGCTTTCTTT. It is translated as CASWGRAYGGEAFF.

A few counts support this clone. The CDR3 nucleotides are TGTGCCAGCAGCTTGGGGAAAAACATTCAGTACTTC. This translates into CASSLGKNIQYF. The V and J genes are TRBV5-6 and TRBJ2-4; D call uncertain. With 0 bases removed from V and 4 bases from J, the gap between germline ends came to 2 bases. In germline, CDR1 is SGHDT, CDR2 YYEEEE. This CDR3 has 12 amino acids.

This chain links TRBV30 with TRBJ2-7; no clear D gene. The V gene's germline CDR1 is GTSNPN and CDR2 SVGIG (reference sequence). The CDR3 is 12 residues long. V was pared by 0 bases and J by 4 bases, with 7 bases between. The CDR3 nucleotides are TGTGCCTGGAGTGTAAGAAGGTACGAGCAGTACTTC. Translating it yields CAWSVRRYEQYF.

This clone was seen a few times. The chain recombines TRBV6-1 with TRBJ1-6; maybe TRBD1 (5 bases). The V end was cut by 11 bases, the J end by 7 bases, with 15 bases between. In germline, CDR1 is MNHNS, CDR2 SASEGT. The CDR3 contains 13 residues. The CDR3 sequence: CASTGRENSPLHF. In nucleotides, the CDR3 is TGTGCCTCGACGGGCAGGGAGAATTCACCCCTCCACTTT.